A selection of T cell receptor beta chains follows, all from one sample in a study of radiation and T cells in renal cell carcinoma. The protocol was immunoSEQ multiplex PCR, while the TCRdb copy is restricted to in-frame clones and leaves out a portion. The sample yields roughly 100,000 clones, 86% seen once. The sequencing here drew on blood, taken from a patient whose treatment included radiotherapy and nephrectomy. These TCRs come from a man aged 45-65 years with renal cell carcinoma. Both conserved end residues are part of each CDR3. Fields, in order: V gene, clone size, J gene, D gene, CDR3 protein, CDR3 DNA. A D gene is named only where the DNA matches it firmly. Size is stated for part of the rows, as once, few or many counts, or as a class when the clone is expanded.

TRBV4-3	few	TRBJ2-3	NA	CASSPAGGGGTDTQYF	TGCGCCAGCAGCCCGGCAGGGGGCGGGGGGACAGATACGCAGTATTTT
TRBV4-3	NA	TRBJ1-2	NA	CASSPTEWGGGYTF	TGCGCCAGCAGCCCCACGGAGTGGGGGGGCGGCTACACCTTC
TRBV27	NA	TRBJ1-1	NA	CASSLVRGTEAFF	TGTGCCAGCAGTTTAGTTAGGGGGACTGAAGCTTTCTTT
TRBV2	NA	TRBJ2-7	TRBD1	CASSDRQGASYEQYF	TGTGCCAGCAGTGATAGACAGGGGGCATCCTACGAGCAGTACTTC
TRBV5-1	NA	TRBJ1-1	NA	CASSPPPGYAFF	TGCGCCAGCAGTCCACCTCCAGGGTATGCTTTCTTT
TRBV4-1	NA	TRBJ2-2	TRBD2	CASSQRTSGNTGELFF	TGCGCCAGCAGCCAGAGGACTAGCGGGAACACCGGGGAGCTGTTTTTT
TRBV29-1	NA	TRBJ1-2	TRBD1	CSVETGQGFDYGYTF	TGCAGCGTTGAAACGGGACAGGGATTTGACTATGGCTACACCTTC
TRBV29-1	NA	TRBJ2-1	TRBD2	CSVEDLSGSLVDNEQFF	TGCAGCGTTGAAGATCTTAGCGGGAGCCTAGTCGACAATGAGCAGTTCTTC
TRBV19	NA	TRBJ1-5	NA	CASSISGGNQPQHF	TGTGCCAGTAGTATCTCCGGCGGCAATCAGCCCCAGCATTTT
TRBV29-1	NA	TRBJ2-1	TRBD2	CSARAVSGRTPYNEQFF	TGCAGCGCCAGGGCGGTTAGCGGGAGGACACCCTACAATGAGCAGTTCTTC
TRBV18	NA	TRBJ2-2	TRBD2	CASSPPGLAGGTGELFF	TGTGCCAGCTCACCTCCTGGACTAGCGGGGGGCACCGGGGAGCTGTTTTTT
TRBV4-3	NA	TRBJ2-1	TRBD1	CASSQDVGQGAFGEQFF	TGCGCCAGCAGCCAAGATGTGGGACAGGGGGCATTTGGTGAGCAGTTCTTC
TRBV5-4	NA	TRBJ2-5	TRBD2	CASSSLAGGREMVQETQYF	TGTGCCAGCAGCTCCCTAGCGGGGGGGCGCGAAATGGTCCAAGAGACCCAGTACTTC